Detailed here is one T cell receptor (beta chain). The target antigen is unknown. Germline values: CDR1 MNHNS, CDR2 SASEGT. The V and J ends lost 4 bases and 1 base respectively, with 10 bases between them. The CDR3 has 14 amino acids. Participants had chemo-refractory metastatic non-small-cell lung cancer and were treated with focal radiation plus ipilimumab CTLA-4 blockade. The assay was immunoSEQ multiplex PCR, and TCRdb's table has in-frame clones only and misses some. The table includes about 110,000 clones, around 84% detected once. The data stem from a study of radiotherapy plus CTLA-4 blockade in lung cancer. Points from the study as a whole: Subsequent to radiotherapy plus ipilimumab, tumor-derived TCR clones underwent expansion in blood.

The sequence derives from a human donor with non-small cell lung cancer that progressed on radiotherapy plus ipilimumab. Some clones in this sample may be carry-over from other donors' samples. The chain joins TRBV6-1 to TRBJ1-1; D uncertain. The material sequenced was peripheral blood, taken from a patient treated with radiotherapy plus ipilimumab. This CDR3 reads CASSVGVWNTEAFF. CDR3 bases: TGTGCCAGCAGTGTTGGGGTCTGGAACACTGAAGCTTTCTTT.